This T cell receptor beta chain was identified in a study of blood T cells in healthy people across ages. This CDR3 has 16 residues. Next came a second PCR, run for about 6 to 12 cycles, which used a sample-barcoded 5' primer along with a J-beta primer mix. TCRdb reanalysed the 5' RACE reads using MiXCR and keeps one entry per CDR3 protein. This table has hundreds of thousands of distinct CDR3 sequences, around 42% appearing once. The sequence came from a man between 60 and 75 years old in good health. The sample comprised blood. The chain carries TRBV21-1 and TRBJ2-1; TRBD1 is the table's D call, not checked against the DNA. TRBV21-1 is a recognized pseudogene. Written as DNA, the CDR3 is TGTGCCAGCAGCAAGGGGACGAAGGGGCGATACAATGAGCAGTTCTTC. Its protein is CASSKGTKGRYNEQFF.